Below, 27 T cell receptor beta chains from the same sample are listed, as sequenced in a study of identical twins. TCRdb re-called the 5' RACE reads through MiXCR, storing one row per CDR3 protein. The table includes roughly 540,000 distinct CDR3 sequences, roughly a fifth detected once. The same sample was also used in a study of T cells expressing NK-cell markers.

Sample: CD4+ T cells sorted from blood. These receptors were obtained from a woman under 30 in good health.

The chain links TRBV7-9 to TRBJ1-2; 7 nucleotides match TRBD1. This CDR3 spans 16 amino acids. Germline V gives CDR1 SEHNR, CDR2 FQNEAQ (reference sequence). J lost 4 bases, V lost 1 base, and 9 bases had no gene match. As DNA, the CDR3 is TGTGCCAGCAGCTTAGGAGGGGGCAGACCAATCTATGGCTACACCTTC. The encoded protein is CASSLGGGRPIYGYTF.

This clonotype was seen more than once but under ten times. The V gene is TRBV20-1, the J gene TRBJ2-7; 7 positions match TRBD2. CDR3 length: 14 residues. Germline values: CDR1 DFQATT, CDR2 SNEGSKA (reference sequence). J gave up 2 bases and V 3 bases, and 7 bases lay outside the gene matches. CDR3 loop: CSASVAGAPYEQYF. CDR3 DNA sequence: TGCAGTGCTAGTGTGGCGGGAGCTCCCTACGAGCAGTACTTC.

This clonotype was detected a few times. The genes are TRBV15 and TRBJ1-5; TRBD1 matches at 9 bases. The CDR3 totals 14 residues. The ends lost 1 base at V and 7 bases at J; junction bases unmatched: 2. Germline V lookup: CDR1 LNHNV, CDR2 YYDKDF (reference sequence). In DNA form, the CDR3 reads TGTGCCACCAGCAGAGGACAGGGGGAGCAGCCCCAGCATTTT. It yields the protein CATSRGQGEQPQHF.

The chain links TRBV10-1 to TRBJ2-2; TRBD1 matches at 7 bases. Germline loops: CDR1 WNHNN, CDR2 SYGVQD (reference sequence). The CDR3 has 18 amino acids. V dropped 0 bases and J dropped 8; count of bases not matched to a gene: 15. DNA of the CDR3: TGCGCCAGCAGTGAGTCGAGACAGGGATTCGCCTGGGAAGGGGAGCTGTTTTTT. It codes for CASSESRQGFAWEGELFF.

The genes are TRBV20-1 and TRBJ1-1, with 9 bases fitting TRBD1. The V gene end was trimmed by 0 bases and the J gene end by 10 bases; junction bases not matched to a gene: 12. The CDR3 spans 15 residues. The germline V gene has CDR1 DFQATT and CDR2 SNEGSKA (reference sequence). CDR3 loop: CSARDPRTGAGGAFF. DNA of the CDR3: TGCAGTGCTAGAGATCCGAGGACAGGGGCCGGCGGAGCTTTCTTT.

Written as DNA, the CDR3 is TGTGCCAGCCACAGGGAGAATAATGAAAAACTGTTTTTT. As protein: CASHRENNEKLFF. The chain carries TRBV6-1 and TRBJ1-4, with D perhaps matching TRBD1 (6 bases). There are 13 residues in the CDR3. Looked up from germline, CDR1 is MNHNS and CDR2 is SASEGT. Trimming removed 8 bases at V and 4 bases at J, with 11 bases between.

As regards this clonotype: It is unclear where the CDR3 begins or ends on the DNA, so no DNA is shown, and the CDR3 is as TCRdb lists it. The J gene is TRBJ2-7, the V gene TRBV7-5; the D segment call TRBD1 is taken from the table without a DNA check. TRBV7-5 has pseudogene status. The CDR3 has 18 residues if both end residues are counted. The CDR3 loop reads CISVSEAWRGHPQGEQYF.

This clonotype was seen more than once but under ten times. The gene calls are TRBV4-3 and TRBJ1-1; the D gene is possibly TRBD1 (6 bases). The CDR3 is 15 amino acids. Germline V gene sequence: CDR1 LGHNA, CDR2 YSLEER. V was shortened by 0 bases and J by 1 base, with 9 bases between the two germline ends. The CDR3 nucleotides read TGCGCCAGCAGCCAAGAGGGACAACGGAACACTGAAGCTTTCTTT. Translation: CASSQEGQRNTEAFF.

This chain uses TRBV10-3 with TRBJ1-1; the match to TRBD1 covers 8 bases. The germline gives CDR1 ENHRY, CDR2 SYGVKD. The V and J ends lost 4 bases and 5 bases, in that order; junction bases with no gene match: 3. CDR3 length equals 13 residues. The CDR3 coding sequence is TGTGCCATCAGTGGGACAGGGTGGACTGAAGCTTTCTTT. This translates into CAISGTGWTEAFF.

The rearrangement links TRBV5-6 to TRBJ2-7, with 10 nucleotides matching TRBD1. The CDR3 is 15 amino acids. Germline CDR1 is SGHDT and CDR2 is YYEEEE. V lost 4 bases and J lost 2; bases outside the gene matches: 6. CDR3 in amino acids: CASSILGTGAYEQYF. The CDR3 DNA reads as TGTGCCAGCAGCATCCTCGGGACAGGGGCCTACGAGCAGTACTTC.

J is TRBJ2-5 and V is TRBV11-3; D unresolved. CDR1 SGHNT and CDR2 YENEEA come from the germline V gene. V was clipped by 2 bases and J by 0 bases, with 10 bases between them. The CDR3 sequence is 15 residues long. The CDR3 DNA reads as TGTGCCAGCAGCTTATTGACGGGCGACCAAGAGACCCAGTACTTC. It yields the protein CASSLLTGDQETQYF.

The chain is built from TRBV20-1 and TRBJ1-1; 11 positions match TRBD1. Germline V gene sequence: CDR1 DFQATT, CDR2 SNEGSKA (reference sequence). This CDR3 region has 14 residues. Unmatched junction bases numbered 10, after V lost 6 bases and J lost 7 bases. The CDR3 spells CSARDGTGGNEAFF. As DNA, the CDR3 is TGCAGTGCACGTGATGGGACAGGGGGTAATGAAGCTTTCTTT.

The chain is built from TRBV7-3 and TRBJ2-3; 8 positions agree with TRBD2. The germline gives CDR1 SGHTA, CDR2 FQGTGA. This CDR3 contains 15 residues. Unmatched junction bases numbered 9, after V lost 6 bases and J lost 4 bases. CDR3 protein: CASSIAGGEADTQYF. CDR3 nucleotides: TGTGCCAGCAGTATTGCCGGGGGGGAGGCAGATACGCAGTATTTT. Combining the CDR3 with reference TRBV7-3 and TRBJ2-3 gives the whole variable domain GAGVSQTPSNKVTEKGKYVELRCDPISGHTALYWYRQSLGQGPEFLIYFQGTGAADDSGLPNDRFFAVRPEGSVSTLKIQRTERGDSAVYLCASSIAGGEADTQYFGPGTRLTVL.

The rearrangement links TRBV10-1 to TRBJ2-4; D is possibly TRBD1 or TRBD2 (6 bases each). The V end was cut by 0 bases, the J end by 8 bases, with 14 bases between. CDR3 length: 15 amino acids. Per the germline V gene, CDR1 is WNHNN and CDR2 is SYGVQD (reference sequence). The CDR3: CASSESKQGGYIQYF. CDR3 nucleotides: TGCGCCAGCAGTGAGTCTAAACAGGGAGGATACATTCAGTACTTC.

In this sample, this clonotype turned up many times. J is TRBJ1-5 and V is TRBV12-3 or TRBV12-4, with a weak D call TRBD1 (5 bases). The CDR3 totals 13 residues. Trimming removed 4 bases from V and 6 bases from J, with 10 bases in between. The chain's CDR3 is CASSSGMGQPQHF. The DNA of the CDR3 is TGTGCCAGCAGTTCAGGGATGGGTCAGCCCCAGCATTTT.

There are a few counts of this clonotype. The V and J genes are TRBV29-1 and TRBJ2-3; no firm D call. Germline V CDR1 and CDR2: SQVTM, ANQGSEA. V lost 2 bases to trimming and J lost 0 bases, with 6 bases between them. This CDR3 is 13 amino acids long. CDR3 DNA: TGCAGCGTTGAAAAGACTAGCACAGATACGCAGTATTTT. This translates into CSVEKTSTDTQYF.

The V gene is TRBV29-1, the J gene TRBJ1-2; D remains unclear. The V end was cut by 4 bases, the J end by 2 bases, with 8 bases between. The germline V gene has CDR1 SQVTM and CDR2 ANQGSEA. This CDR3 has 12 residues. The CDR3 nucleotides read TGCAGCGTTGCGGGGTACAACTATGGCTACACCTTC. Protein sequence: CSVAGYNYGYTF.

The chain uses TRBV9 and TRBJ2-7, with 7 bases that match TRBD1. Germline-derived CDR1 and CDR2 are SGDLS and YYNGEE. Trimming took 3 bases from V and 6 from J; bases not matched to a gene: 9. The CDR3 runs to 14 residues. CDR3 in amino acids: CASSGQRQGSEQYF. The CDR3 DNA sequence: TGTGCCAGCAGCGGCCAAAGACAGGGTAGCGAGCAGTACTTC.

The table lists this clonotype with a few counts. This rearrangement joins TRBV11-2 to TRBJ2-3, with 8 nucleotides matching TRBD2. V dropped 4 bases and J dropped 0; count of bases not matched to a gene: 12. CDR1 is SGHAT, CDR2 FQNNGV, per germline. The CDR3 contains 18 residues. Here the CDR3 reads CASSSRLAQAPSTDTQYF. The CDR3 coding sequence is TGTGCCAGCAGCTCACGACTAGCGCAAGCCCCTAGCACAGATACGCAGTATTTT.

The rearrangement uses TRBV20-1 and TRBJ2-3; D may be TRBD1 (6 bases). This CDR3 contains 14 residues. V was cut by 6 bases and J by 2 bases, with 15 bases left in between. Germline CDR1 is DFQATT and CDR2 is SNEGSKA (reference sequence). CDR3 DNA sequence: TGCAGTGCCCCTGGGCAGGGGCACACAGATACGCAGTATTTT. It encodes CSAPGQGHTDTQYF.

The J gene is TRBJ2-1, the V gene TRBV5-5, with D possibly matching TRBD2 (6 bases). The CDR3 runs to 18 residues. Germline-derived CDR1 and CDR2 are SGHKS and YYEKEE (reference sequence). Trimming took 2 bases from V and 3 from J, leaving 21 bases between them. The CDR3 DNA follows: TGTGCCAGCAGCTTCCGGGTTCGGGCGGGGCGGCTCTACAATGAGCAGTTCTTC. This gives the protein CASSFRVRAGRLYNEQFF.

This sequence joins TRBV27 and TRBJ2-7, with D perhaps assigned TRBD1 or TRBD2 (5 bases each). CDR1 and CDR2 from the germline V gene are MNHEY and SMNVEV (reference sequence). The CDR3 extends over 13 amino acids. Deletions cut 2 bases from V and 9 bases from J, with 14 bases between. CDR3 in DNA: TGTGCCAGCAGTTTAGGGCCAGGGAGTGCGCAGTACTTC. Translating gives CASSLGPGSAQYF.

The chain couples TRBV10-1 to TRBJ2-1; 13 nucleotides agree with TRBD2. The junction had 7 bases not matched to a gene; V was cut back by 3 bases and J by 8 bases. The germline gives CDR1 WNHNN, CDR2 SYGVQD (reference sequence). This CDR3 contains 16 residues. CDR3 sequence (DNA): TGCGCCAGCAGTGACCGACTAGCGGGGGGCCGGTATGAGCAGTTCTTC. Translated: CASSDRLAGGRYEQFF.

This chain uses TRBV20-1 with TRBJ2-2, with D unresolved. In germline, CDR1 is DFQATT, CDR2 SNEGSKA (reference sequence). The V end was cut by 0 bases, the J end by 4 bases, with 9 bases between. This CDR3 contains 14 residues. The CDR3 reads CSARDPLRTGELFF. In DNA form, the CDR3 reads TGCAGTGCTAGAGATCCTCTCCGCACCGGGGAGCTGTTTTTT.

This clonotype was seen at least ten times. The V and J genes are TRBV7-9 and TRBJ2-1, with TRBD2 as a possible D gene (5 bases). The V end was cut by 4 bases, the J end by 6 bases, with 7 bases between. This CDR3 is 12 amino acids long. Germline CDR1 and CDR2: SEHNR and FQNEAQ (reference sequence). CDR3 DNA sequence: TGTGCCAGCAGCTCGGAGGTCAATGAGCAGTTCTTC. It translates to CASSSEVNEQFF.

This clonotype was observed a few times. The chain joins TRBV20-1 to TRBJ1-5, with TRBD1 matching 8 bases. This CDR3 spans 15 amino acids. Looked up from germline, CDR1 is DFQATT and CDR2 is SNEGSKA (reference sequence). With V trimmed by 1 base and J by 3 bases, 5 bases remained unmatched. CDR3 region: CSARAGQGLNQPQHF. The CDR3 region has the DNA TGCAGTGCTAGAGCCGGACAGGGTCTCAATCAGCCCCAGCATTTT.

This clonotype was observed a few times. V usage is TRBV7-8 and J usage is TRBJ2-1; possible D gene TRBD2, 6 bases. Trimming shortened V by 5 bases and J by 3 bases, and 17 bases separated the two germline ends. The CDR3 extends over 16 amino acids. Germline assignment: CDR1 SGHVS and CDR2 FQNEAQ. CDR3 in amino acids: CASSIPGTSLYNEQFF. CDR3 nucleotide sequence: TGTGCCAGCAGCATACCCGGGACTTCCCTCTACAATGAGCAGTTCTTC. Combining the CDR3 with reference TRBV7-8 and TRBJ2-1 gives the whole variable domain GAGVSQSPRYKVAKRGQDVALRCDPISGHVSLFWYQQALGQGPEFLTYFQNEAQLDKSGLPSDRFFAERPEGSVSTLKIQRTQQEDSAVYLCASSIPGTSLYNEQFFGPGTRLTVL.